The 13 T cell receptor beta chains below were found in one sample sequenced in a study of cytomegalovirus exposure and HLA in healthy donors. The primer mix had 60 Vbeta and 13 Jbeta primers. Some clones are missing from TCRdb's copy, which holds only in-frame ones; the method was immunoSEQ multiplex PCR. The table shows tens of thousands of clones, with 60% to 80% occurring only once. Sequences were obtained from PBMCs. The receptors originated from a man in his forties in good health and CMV-seronegative.

This chain links TRBV5-1 with TRBJ1-3; possibly TRBD1 for D (5 bases). Germline CDR1 and CDR2: SGHRS and YFSETQ. This CDR3 spans 13 amino acids. V lost 1 base, J lost 6 bases, and 8 bases lay in between. CDR3 coding DNA: TGCGCCAGCAGCTTGACGGGGGTAAACACCATATATTTT. Its translation: CASSLTGVNTIYF.

This clone was observed once. The chain couples TRBV30 to TRBJ1-5, with D perhaps TRBD1 (5 bases). With 5 bases removed from V and 3 bases from J, the gap between germline ends came to 11 bases. Germline CDR1 reads GTSNPN; CDR2 reads SVGIG (reference sequence). This CDR3 contains 13 residues. The chain's CDR3 is CAWAAGHNQPQHF. Here the CDR3 DNA reads TGTGCCTGGGCGGCAGGGCACAATCAGCCCCAGCATTTT.

The chain carries TRBV28 and TRBJ1-3; D call uncertain. The CDR3 loop spans 12 amino acids. Germline V CDR1 and CDR2: MDHEN, SYDVKM. Trimming took off 3 bases at V and 4 bases at J, with 4 bases between the two ends. CDR3 coding DNA: TGTGCCAGCAGTTTCCAGGGAAACACCATATATTTT. Translated, it gives CASSFQGNTIYF.

This sequence joins TRBV6-5 and TRBJ2-7, with D possibly TRBD1 on 6 matching bases. Germline values: CDR1 MNHEY, CDR2 SVGAGI. The length of the CDR3 is 14 residues. V was pared by 0 bases and J by 2 bases, with 8 bases between. For the CDR3, the DNA is TGTGCCAGCAGTTACTCGGACAGTACCTACGAGCAGTACTTC. This sequence encodes CASSYSDSTYEQYF.

V usage is TRBV5-1 and J usage is TRBJ2-1; perhaps TRBD1 as D (5 bases). The germline V gene has CDR1 SGHRS and CDR2 YFSETQ. Trimming left V 7 bases short and J 6 bases short, with 14 bases between. The CDR3 has 13 amino acids. The CDR3 DNA sequence: TGCGCCAGCCAAGCACAGGTCAGCAATGAGCAGTTCTTC. It translates to CASQAQVSNEQFF.

This chain connects TRBV30 to TRBJ2-2; 8 positions match TRBD2. CDR1 GTSNPN and CDR2 SVGIG come from the germline V gene (reference sequence). V shed 8 bases and J 0 bases; nucleotides not matched to a gene: 5. The CDR3 spans 14 residues. The CDR3 spells CAQRGLPNTGELFF. CDR3 in DNA: TGTGCCCAGCGGGGGTTGCCGAACACCGGGGAGCTGTTTTTT. Based on the CDR3 plus reference TRBV30 and TRBJ2-2, the full variable domain is SQTIHQWPATLVQPVGSPLSLECTVEGTSNPNLYWYRQAAGRGLQLLFYSVGIGQISSEVPQNLSASRPQDRQFILSSKKLLLSDSGFYLCAQRGLPNTGELFFGEGSRLTVL.

This clone showed up just once. The rearrangement uses TRBV5-1 and TRBJ2-7; tentative D call: TRBD2 (5 bases). Germline V gene data show CDR1 as SGHRS and CDR2 as YFSETQ. This CDR3 has 13 amino acids. V was shortened by 0 bases and J by 3 bases, with 7 bases between the two germline ends. The DNA for the CDR3 is TGCGCCAGCAGCTTGGGTGCGGGCTACGAGCAGTACTTC. This codes for CASSLGAGYEQYF.

The gene calls are TRBV25-1 and TRBJ1-2; unclear D gene. In germline, CDR1 is MGHDK, CDR2 SYGVNS. The ends were cut back, 4 bases at V and 6 bases at J, with 6 bases in the middle. This CDR3 spans 11 amino acids. The CDR3 sequence: CASSAGDGYTF. CDR3 DNA sequence: TGTGCCAGCAGTGCCGGAGATGGCTACACCTTC.

For this clone: A read error may account for a junction end that differs from germline. V and J are TRBV15 and TRBJ2-5; TRBD2 aligns across 9 bases. The CDR3 is 14 residues long. Per germline, CDR1 LNHNV and CDR2 YYDKDF (reference sequence). In DNA form, the CDR3 reads TGTGCCACCAGCAGAGTAGCGGGAGTTGAGACCCAGCACTTC. Translated: CATSRVAGVETQHF.

The chain employs TRBV25-1 and TRBJ2-1; 7 nucleotides agree with TRBD1. V lost 7 bases and J lost 7; bases outside the gene matches: 7. This CDR3 spans 13 amino acids. Germline V CDR1 and CDR2: MGHDK, SYGVNS. CDR3 residues: CASTTGKRNEQFF. The CDR3 DNA sequence: TGTGCCAGCACGACAGGGAAACGGAATGAGCAGTTCTTC.

This clone was recorded only once. V and J are TRBV7-3 and TRBJ2-1; TRBD2 aligns across 7 bases. V was clipped by 5 bases and J by 9 bases; unmatched bases: 19. Germline CDR1 is SGHTA and CDR2 is FQGTGA. CDR3 length: 17 amino acids. The CDR3 region has the DNA TGTGCCAGCAGCCCTCGCGGGGAGGGCCCCCCCCGGGGTGAGCAGTTCTTC. This codes for CASSPRGEGPPRGEQFF.

The chain carries TRBV9 and TRBJ1-2, with 9 bases identical to TRBD1. CDR1 and CDR2 (germline): SGDLS, YYNGEE. V shed 0 bases and J 6 bases; nucleotides not matched to a gene: 3. This CDR3 contains 14 residues. CDR3 in amino acids: CASSVAWTGDGYTF. In DNA form, the CDR3 reads TGTGCCAGCAGCGTAGCCTGGACAGGGGATGGCTACACCTTC.

This clone is a singleton in its sample. The chain employs TRBV28 and TRBJ1-1, with 7 nucleotides matching TRBD1. The CDR3 runs 17 residues. V lost 6 bases, J lost 3 bases, and 16 bases stayed unmatched. The germline CDR1 and CDR2 sequences are MDHEN and SYDVKM. The CDR3, as DNA: TGTGCCAGCAGCCCCGGCAGGGGGTCCTGGTGGGACACTGAAGCTTTCTTT. Amino acids: CASSPGRGSWWDTEAFF. Filled out from reference TRBV28 and TRBJ1-1, the complete variable domain reads DVKVTQSSRYLVKRTGEKVFLECVQDMDHENMFWYRQDPGLGLRLIYFSYDVKMKEKGDIPEGYSVSREKKERFSLILESASTNQTSMYLCASSPGRGSWWDTEAFFGQGTRLTVV.